This T cell receptor beta chain was sequenced in a study of T-cell reconstitution after alpha-beta-depleted transplantation in children. Study outcomes and limitations: One year post-transplant, T-cell counts and diversity were largely derived from T cells produced anew. After transplant, at about two months, alpha-beta T cells were reportedly derived from several hundred expanded graft clones. Some patients owed their high day-60 TCRbeta diversity to surviving recipient T cells and thymic progenitors.

This clonotype was recorded at least ten times. Its antigen is still unknown. The library targeted TCRbeta and was prepared with unique molecular identifiers. A single record per CDR3 protein comes from TCRdb applying MiXCR to the PCR reads. The sample holds over 200,000 distinct CDR3 sequences, about 11% seen once. The sequencing here drew on PBMCs, taken before TCRalphabeta/CD19-depleted stem cell transplant. The source of this sequence is a child under two years old with acute myeloid leukemia, due to receive a stem cell transplant.

This chain's CDR3 is CASSESKRYTEAFF. DNA for the CDR3: TGCGCCAGCAGTGAGTCGAAACGGTACACTGAAGCTTTCTTT. The chain carries TRBV10-2 and TRBJ1-1; D gene unclear. This CDR3 spans 14 amino acids. Trimming removed 0 bases from V and 3 bases from J, with 8 bases in between. Per the germline V gene, CDR1 is WSHSY and CDR2 is SAAADI.